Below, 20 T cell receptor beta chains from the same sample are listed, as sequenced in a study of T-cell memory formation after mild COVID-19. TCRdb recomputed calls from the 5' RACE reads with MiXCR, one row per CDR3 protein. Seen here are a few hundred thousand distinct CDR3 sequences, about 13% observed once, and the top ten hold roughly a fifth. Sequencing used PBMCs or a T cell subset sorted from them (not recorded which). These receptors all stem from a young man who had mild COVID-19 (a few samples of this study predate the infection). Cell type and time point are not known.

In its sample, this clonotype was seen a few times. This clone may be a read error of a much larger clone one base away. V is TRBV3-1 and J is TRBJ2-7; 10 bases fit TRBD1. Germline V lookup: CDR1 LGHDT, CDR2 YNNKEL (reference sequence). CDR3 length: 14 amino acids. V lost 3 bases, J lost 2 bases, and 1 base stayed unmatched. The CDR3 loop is CASSQGQGPYEQYF. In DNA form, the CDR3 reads TGTGCCAGCAGCCAGGGACAGGGGCCCTACGAGCAGTACTTC.

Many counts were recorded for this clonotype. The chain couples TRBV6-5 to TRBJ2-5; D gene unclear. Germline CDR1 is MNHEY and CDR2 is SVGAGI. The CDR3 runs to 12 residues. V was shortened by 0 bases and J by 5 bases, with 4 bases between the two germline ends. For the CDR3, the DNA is TGTGCCAGCAGTTACTCCGGGGAGACCCAGTACTTC. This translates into CASSYSGETQYF.

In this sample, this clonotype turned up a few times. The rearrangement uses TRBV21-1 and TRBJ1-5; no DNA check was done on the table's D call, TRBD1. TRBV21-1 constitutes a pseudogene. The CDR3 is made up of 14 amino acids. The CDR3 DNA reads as TGTGCCAGCAGCGGGGGGCCTGGCAATCAGCCCCAGCATTTT. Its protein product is CASSGGPGNQPQHF.

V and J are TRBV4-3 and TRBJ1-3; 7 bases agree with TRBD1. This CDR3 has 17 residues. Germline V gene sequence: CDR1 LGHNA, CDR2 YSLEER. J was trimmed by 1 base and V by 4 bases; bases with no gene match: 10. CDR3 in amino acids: CASSLMTGSWSGNTIYF. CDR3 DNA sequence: TGCGCCAGCAGCCTAATGACAGGGAGCTGGTCTGGAAACACCATATATTTT.

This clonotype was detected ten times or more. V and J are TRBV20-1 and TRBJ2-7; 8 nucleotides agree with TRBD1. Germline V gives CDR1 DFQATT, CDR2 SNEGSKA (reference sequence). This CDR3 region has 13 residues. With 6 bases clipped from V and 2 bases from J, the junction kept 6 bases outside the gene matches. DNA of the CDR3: TGCAGTGCCCCGGACAGGGTCACCTACGAGCAGTACGTC. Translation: CSAPDRVTYEQYV.

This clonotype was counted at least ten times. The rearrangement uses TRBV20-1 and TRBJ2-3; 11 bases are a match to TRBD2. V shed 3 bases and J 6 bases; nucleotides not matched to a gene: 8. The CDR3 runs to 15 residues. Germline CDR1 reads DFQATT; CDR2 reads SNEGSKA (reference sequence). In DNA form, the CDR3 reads TGCAGTGCTAGTGTACTAGCGGGGGCCGCCGATACGCAGTATTTT. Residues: CSASVLAGAADTQYF.

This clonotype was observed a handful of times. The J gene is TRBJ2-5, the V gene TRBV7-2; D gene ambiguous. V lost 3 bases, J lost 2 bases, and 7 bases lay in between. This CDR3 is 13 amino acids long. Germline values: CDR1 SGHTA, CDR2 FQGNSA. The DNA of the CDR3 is TGTGCCAGCAGCTTCACTTTGCAAGAGACCCAGTACTTC. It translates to CASSFTLQETQYF.

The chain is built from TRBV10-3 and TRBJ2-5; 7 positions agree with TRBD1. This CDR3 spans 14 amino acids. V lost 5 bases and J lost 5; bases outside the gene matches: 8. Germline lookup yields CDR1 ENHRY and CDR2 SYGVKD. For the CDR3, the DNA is TGTGCCATCAGTCCCGGGACAGACGGTGAGACCCAGTACTTC. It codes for CAISPGTDGETQYF.

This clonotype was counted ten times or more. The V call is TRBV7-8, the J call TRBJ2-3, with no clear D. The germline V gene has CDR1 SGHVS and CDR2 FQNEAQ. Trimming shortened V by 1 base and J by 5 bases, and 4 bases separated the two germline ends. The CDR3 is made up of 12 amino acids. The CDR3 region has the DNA TGTGCCAGCAGCTTAGGGATAGATACGCAGTATTTT. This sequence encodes CASSLGIDTQYF.

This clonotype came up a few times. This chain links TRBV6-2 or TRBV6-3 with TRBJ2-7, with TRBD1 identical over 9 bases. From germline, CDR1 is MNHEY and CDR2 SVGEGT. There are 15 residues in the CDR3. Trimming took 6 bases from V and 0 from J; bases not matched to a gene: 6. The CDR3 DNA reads TGTGCCAGCAGCTACGACAGGGGGAGCTCCTACGAGCAGTACTTC. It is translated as CASSYDRGSSYEQYF.

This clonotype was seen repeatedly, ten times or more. This chain's CDR3 is CASSLDGTPTYEQYV. For the CDR3, the DNA is TGCGCCAGCAGCTTGGACGGGACCCCCACCTACGAGCAGTACGTC. J is TRBJ2-7 and V is TRBV5-1; D could derive from TRBD1 or TRBD2 (5 bases each). The germline V gene has CDR1 SGHRS and CDR2 YFSETQ. V was pared by 0 bases and J by 2 bases, with 12 bases between. The CDR3 totals 15 residues.

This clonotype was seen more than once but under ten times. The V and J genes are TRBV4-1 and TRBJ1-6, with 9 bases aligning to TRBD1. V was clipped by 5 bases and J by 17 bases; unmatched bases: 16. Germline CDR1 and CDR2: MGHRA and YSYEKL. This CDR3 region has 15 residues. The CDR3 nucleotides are TGCGCCAGCAGCTACTCCGGGACAGGGCCCTCAGTTATCCACTTT. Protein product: CASSYSGTGPSVIHF.

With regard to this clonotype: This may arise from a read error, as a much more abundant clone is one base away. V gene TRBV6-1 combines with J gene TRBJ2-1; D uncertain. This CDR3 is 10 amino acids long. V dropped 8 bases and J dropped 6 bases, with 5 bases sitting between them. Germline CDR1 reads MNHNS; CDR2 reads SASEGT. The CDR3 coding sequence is TGTGCCAGCCGTCGCAATGAGCAGTTCTTC. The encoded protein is CASRRNEQFF.

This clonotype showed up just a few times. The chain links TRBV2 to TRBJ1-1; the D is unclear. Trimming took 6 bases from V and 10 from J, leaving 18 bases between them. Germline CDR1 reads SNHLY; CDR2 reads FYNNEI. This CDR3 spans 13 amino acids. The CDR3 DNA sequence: TGTGCCAGCAGAGAGTACACGCAACCGGGAGCTTTCTTT. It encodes CASREYTQPGAFF.

The CDR3 bases are TGCGCCAGCAGCCAAGCGACGGACGCGGGCATCTTTTACGAGCAGTACTTC. This codes for CASSQATDAGIFYEQYF. The rearrangement uses TRBV4-3 and TRBJ2-7, with a weak D call TRBD2 (5 bases). CDR1 LGHNA and CDR2 YSLEER come from the germline V gene. The V end lost 1 base, the J end lost 4 bases, and 20 bases lay between the germline ends. The CDR3 consists of 17 residues.

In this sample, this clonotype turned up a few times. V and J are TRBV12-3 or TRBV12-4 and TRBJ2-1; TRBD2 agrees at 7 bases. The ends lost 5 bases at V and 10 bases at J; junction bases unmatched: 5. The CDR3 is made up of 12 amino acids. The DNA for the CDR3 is TGTGCCAGCAGTACCCGGGGAGGGGAGCAGTTCTTC. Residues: CASSTRGGEQFF.

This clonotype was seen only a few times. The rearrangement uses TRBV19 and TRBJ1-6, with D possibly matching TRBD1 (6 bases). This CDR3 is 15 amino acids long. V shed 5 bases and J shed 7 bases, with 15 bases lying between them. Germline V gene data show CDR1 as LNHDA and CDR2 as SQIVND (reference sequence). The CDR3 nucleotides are TGTGCCAGTAGTGGGCGCCGCCAGGGGAATTCACCCCTCCACTTT. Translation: CASSGRRQGNSPLHF.

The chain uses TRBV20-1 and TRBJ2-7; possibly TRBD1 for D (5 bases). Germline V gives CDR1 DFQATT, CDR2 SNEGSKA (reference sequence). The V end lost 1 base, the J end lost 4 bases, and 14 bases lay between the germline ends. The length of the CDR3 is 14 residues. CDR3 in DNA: TGCAGTGCTAGAGGGTTAGGGGATCTATACGAGCAGTACGTC. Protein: CSARGLGDLYEQYV.

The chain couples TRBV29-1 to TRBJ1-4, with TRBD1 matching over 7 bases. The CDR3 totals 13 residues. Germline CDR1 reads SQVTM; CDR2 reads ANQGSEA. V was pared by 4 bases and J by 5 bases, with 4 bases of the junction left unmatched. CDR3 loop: CSVGDSENEKLFF. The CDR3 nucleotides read TGCAGCGTTGGGGACAGCGAAAATGAAAAACTGTTTTTT.

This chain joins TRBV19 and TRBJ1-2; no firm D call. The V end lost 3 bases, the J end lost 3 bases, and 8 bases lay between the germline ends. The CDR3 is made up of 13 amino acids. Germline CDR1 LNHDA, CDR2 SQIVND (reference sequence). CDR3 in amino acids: CASSINSHYGYTF. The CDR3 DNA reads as TGTGCCAGTAGTATCAACAGCCACTATGGCTACACCTTC.